Each of the 14 T cell receptor beta chains below was sequenced from the same sample in a study of graft-versus-host responses after intestinal transplantation. The assay was immunoSEQ multiplex PCR, and TCRdb's table has in-frame clones only and misses some. Of almost 4,000 clones detected, around 43% appear once; the ten largest clones hold 6.4%. The authors seeded 200,000 CFSE-labeled responder cells together with 200,000 irradiated stimulator cells tagged with violet dye. Sample: alloreactive CD8+ T cells from a mixed lymphocyte reaction culture, taken before transplantation. Subset of the sample: CFSE-low proliferating T cells sorted from roughly 6-day pre-transplant mixed lymphocyte reaction (GvH or HvG direction). The receptors shown here come from a human patient who was an organ donor for intestinal transplantation.

Only a few counts were recorded for this clone. The chain joins TRBV9 to TRBJ2-2, with D maybe TRBD1 (6 bases). CDR1 is SGDLS, CDR2 YYNGEE, per germline. Trimming took off 3 bases at V and 7 bases at J, with 10 bases between the two ends. This CDR3 spans 13 amino acids. CDR3 amino acids: CASSGGRGGELFF. As DNA, the CDR3 is TGTGCCAGCAGCGGGGGGCGTGGCGGGGAGCTGTTTTTT. Looking up the rest from reference TRBV9 and TRBJ2-2 gives the full variable domain: DSGVTQTPKHLITATGQRVTLRCSPRSGDLSVYWYQQSLDQGLQFLIQYYNGEERAKGNILERFSAQQFPDLHSELNLSSLELGDSALYFCASSGGRGGELFFGEGSRLTVL.

This chain uses TRBV5-1 with TRBJ2-7; D is unclear. The V and J ends lost 5 bases and 0 bases respectively, with 9 bases between them. The CDR3 sequence is 13 residues long. Germline values: CDR1 SGHRS, CDR2 YFSETQ. The CDR3 protein is CASRVQNSYEQYF. The CDR3 DNA reads as TGCGCCAGCAGGGTACAGAACTCCTACGAGCAGTACTTC. Full variable domain (outside the CDR3, taken from reference TRBV5-1 and TRBJ2-7): KAGVTQTPRYLIKTRGQQVTLSCSPISGHRSVSWYQQTPGQGLQFLFEYFSETQRNKGNFPGRFSGRQFSNSRSEMNVSTLELGDSALYLCASRVQNSYEQYFGPGTRLTVT.

The chain has TRBV27 and TRBJ2-2; D is perhaps TRBD2 (5 bases). The CDR3 totals 13 residues. Trimming took off 3 bases at V and 6 bases at J, with 8 bases between the two ends. Germline V gene lookup returns CDR1 MNHEY and CDR2 SMNVEV (reference sequence). The CDR3 nucleotides read TGTGCCAGCAGTTTCGGGGATCCCGGGGAGCTGTTTTTT. Translating gives CASSFGDPGELFF.

This chain links TRBV28 with TRBJ1-2; D gene unclear. V was trimmed by 9 bases and J by 0 bases, leaving 20 bases between them. The CDR3 runs 16 residues. Germline CDR1 is MDHEN and CDR2 is SYDVKM. Written as DNA, the CDR3 is TGTGCCAGTACCTCACTCCCGATAAAAGCTAACTATGGCTACACCTTC. It yields the protein CASTSLPIKANYGYTF.

In its sample, this clone was seen a few times. The chain employs TRBV6-8 and TRBJ2-7, with 7 positions matching TRBD1. Germline V gene sequence: CDR1 MNHGY, CDR2 SAAAGT. The ends lost 4 bases at V and 3 bases at J; junction bases unmatched: 3. The CDR3 extends over 13 amino acids. CDR3 amino acids: CASSSGTDYEQYF. DNA for the CDR3: TGTGCCAGCAGTTCTGGGACAGACTACGAGCAGTACTTC.

The chain links TRBV28 to TRBJ1-5; TRBD1 is a possible D gene (5 bases). The CDR3 loop spans 14 amino acids. Germline CDR1 is MDHEN and CDR2 is SYDVKM. Deletions cut 3 bases from V and 6 bases from J, with 12 bases between. The CDR3 region is CASSLGGTVQPQHF. CDR3 nucleotide sequence: TGTGCCAGCAGTTTGGGGGGAACGGTTCAGCCCCAGCATTTT.

In its sample, this clone is medium-sized. CDR3 coding DNA: TGTGCCAGCAGCTCCCCCCTCGGAGGCCCCACCGGGGAGCTGTTTTTT. This gives the protein CASSSPLGGPTGELFF. J is TRBJ2-2 and V is TRBV5-4; possible D gene TRBD2, 5 bases. This CDR3 is built from 16 residues. Trimming took off 3 bases at V and 4 bases at J, with 16 bases between the two ends. The germline V gene encodes CDR1 SGHNT and CDR2 YYREEE (reference sequence).

This sequence joins TRBV9 and TRBJ1-5; maybe TRBD1 (6 bases). Germline assignment: CDR1 SGDLS and CDR2 YYNGEE. The CDR3 spans 14 residues. V was shortened by 3 bases and J by 4 bases, with 11 bases between the two germline ends. The CDR3 sequence: CASSAGTQNQPQHF. In DNA, the CDR3 is TGTGCCAGCAGCGCGGGGACACAGAATCAGCCCCAGCATTTT.

There are a few counts of this clone. The chain uses TRBV27 and TRBJ1-1, with D perhaps TRBD1 (5 bases). Per the germline V gene, CDR1 is MNHEY and CDR2 is SMNVEV (reference sequence). V lost 5 bases and J lost 1, with 8 bases in between. This CDR3 region has 13 residues. CDR3 bases: TGTGCCAGCAGTGACGGACAGAACACTGAAGCTTTCTTT. As protein: CASSDGQNTEAFF.

V usage is TRBV11-1 and J usage is TRBJ2-7; TRBD2 matches at 12 bases. V was clipped by 4 bases and J by 6 bases; unmatched bases: 7. The germline gives CDR1 SGHAT, CDR2 FQDESV (reference sequence). The CDR3 is made up of 15 amino acids. CDR3 bases: TGTGCCAGCAGCTCCTTGACTAGCGGGAGTTTCGAGCAGTACTTC. It encodes CASSSLTSGSFEQYF.

This clone was counted between two and nine times. The V call is TRBV7-9, the J call TRBJ2-3; 7 bases line up with TRBD1. This CDR3 has 16 residues. Trimming cost V 5 bases and J 1 base; bases outside gene matches: 9. Germline CDR1 SEHNR, CDR2 FQNEAQ (reference sequence). This chain's CDR3 is CASSVWDSVRTDTQYF. Here the CDR3 DNA reads TGTGCCAGCAGCGTATGGGACAGCGTCCGCACAGATACGCAGTATTTT.

The rearrangement links TRBV27 to TRBJ2-7; no clear D gene. Germline values: CDR1 MNHEY, CDR2 SMNVEV (reference sequence). This CDR3 contains 13 residues. Trimming shortened V by 3 bases and J by 0 bases, and 6 bases separated the two germline ends. The CDR3 reads CASSFDTSYEQYF. CDR3 nucleotide sequence: TGTGCCAGCAGTTTTGACACCTCCTACGAGCAGTACTTC.

The V and J genes are TRBV7-9 and TRBJ1-3, with a tentative D call TRBD1 (5 bases). The CDR3 is 14 amino acids. Trimming pared 3 bases from V and 2 bases from J, leaving 8 bases between. CDR1 is SEHNR and CDR2 is FQNEAQ in the germline V gene (reference sequence). CDR3 DNA: TGTGCCAGCAGCTTTTGGGGGGCTGGAAACACCATATATTTT. Protein sequence: CASSFWGAGNTIYF.

This clone occurred a few times. The CDR3 DNA reads as TGCGCCAGCAGCGACGGCTTCGGGGACACTGAAGCTTTCTTT. Translation: CASSDGFGDTEAFF. The gene calls are TRBV4-1 and TRBJ1-1; D remains unclear. The CDR3 length is 14 residues. V was cut by 5 bases and J by 3 bases, with 13 bases left in between. The germline V gene has CDR1 MGHRA and CDR2 YSYEKL.